The 12 T cell receptor beta chains below all came from one sample that was sequenced in a study of memory CD4+ T cells and cytomegalovirus serostatus. Single viable CD3+CD4+CD8-CD45RO+ cells were sorted as the memory CD4+ T cells. The protocol was immunoSEQ multiplex PCR, while the TCRdb copy is restricted to in-frame clones and leaves out a portion. The table records about 41,000 clones, about three quarters of them present only once. Sequencing was performed on memory CD4+ T cells from blood. These receptors were taken from an adult in good health and CMV-seronegative.

The chain is built from TRBV2 and TRBJ1-2; D is ambiguous. There are 14 residues in the CDR3. V lost 4 bases, J lost 0 bases, and 9 bases lay in between. Per germline, CDR1 SNHLY and CDR2 FYNNEI. This chain's CDR3 is CASSVEPPNYGYTF. The CDR3 DNA follows: TGTGCCAGCAGTGTCGAACCACCTAACTATGGCTACACCTTC.

This clone has only a few counts. This rearrangement joins TRBV30 to TRBJ1-5, with D perhaps matching TRBD1 (5 bases). This CDR3 comprises 14 residues. The ends were cut back, 0 bases at V and 6 bases at J, with 12 bases in the middle. Germline CDR1 reads GTSNPN; CDR2 reads SVGIG (reference sequence). CDR3 in DNA: TGTGCCTGGAGTGTACTAAACGGGGGTCAGCCCCAGCATTTT. Encoded protein: CAWSVLNGGQPQHF.

For the CDR3, the DNA is TGTGCCAGCAGCTCCAGGATCCTCTTAAGGGCGCGAGCGAACACCGGGGAGCTGTTTTTT. As protein: CASSSRILLRARANTGELFF. The chain employs TRBV7-8 and TRBJ2-2, with D hard to call. V shed 4 bases and J shed 0 bases, with 24 bases lying between them. The CDR3 runs 20 residues. Germline V gives CDR1 SGHVS, CDR2 FQNEAQ. The full variable domain, its missing parts supplied by reference TRBV7-8 and TRBJ2-2, is GAGVSQSPRYKVAKRGQDVALRCDPISGHVSLFWYQQALGQGPEFLTYFQNEAQLDKSGLPSDRFFAERPEGSVSTLKIQRTQQEDSAVYLCASSSRILLRARANTGELFFGEGSRLTVL.

This clone showed up just a few times. V usage is TRBV7-9 and J usage is TRBJ2-1; tentative D call: TRBD1 (6 bases). V lost 3 bases, J lost 5 bases, and 11 bases lay in between. CDR3 length: 14 amino acids. Germline CDR1 reads SEHNR; CDR2 reads FQNEAQ (reference sequence). This CDR3 reads CASSLLQGHNEQFF. The CDR3 DNA reads as TGTGCCAGCAGCTTGTTACAGGGACACAATGAGCAGTTCTTC.

The chain links TRBV13 to TRBJ2-7, with D hard to call. V shed 4 bases and J shed 6 bases, with 22 bases lying between them. This CDR3 spans 16 amino acids. Germline V gene lookup returns CDR1 PRHDT and CDR2 FYEKMQ (reference sequence). CDR3 bases: TGTGCCAGCAGCTACCGACGCGTAGGCAGACCGGGCGAGCAGTACTTC. This codes for CASSYRRVGRPGEQYF.

J is TRBJ2-1 and V is TRBV28; 14 positions agree with TRBD2. V shed 3 bases and J 9 bases; nucleotides not matched to a gene: 10. The germline V gene encodes CDR1 MDHEN and CDR2 SYDVKM. This CDR3 contains 17 residues. CDR3 coding DNA: TGTGCCAGCAGTTTTTCCCTGGGACTAGCGGGAGTCATTGAGCAGTTCTTC. Its translation is CASSFSLGLAGVIEQFF.

The chain has TRBV9 and TRBJ2-7; possibly TRBD2 for D (6 bases). This CDR3 has 13 amino acids. Trimming pared 3 bases from V and 0 bases from J, leaving 7 bases between. CDR1 and CDR2 (germline): SGDLS, YYNGEE. CDR3 coding DNA: TGTGCCAGCAGCGCGACTAGCTCCTACGAGCAGTACTTC. Amino acid sequence: CASSATSSYEQYF.

The chain carries TRBV18 and TRBJ2-1, with a weak D call TRBD2 (6 bases). This CDR3 spans 15 amino acids. The germline V gene has CDR1 KGHSH and CDR2 LQKENI. Trimming pared 2 bases from V and 3 bases from J, leaving 11 bases between. CDR3 region: CASSPGTGIYNEQFF. In DNA, the CDR3 is TGTGCCAGCTCACCAGGGACTGGCATCTACAATGAGCAGTTCTTC.

The rearrangement links TRBV28 to TRBJ2-4; 11 positions agree with TRBD1. This CDR3 has 14 residues. Germline V CDR1 and CDR2: MDHEN, SYDVKM. V gave up 6 bases and J gave up 7 bases; unmatched junction bases: 5. The CDR3 loop is CASSRTGGENIQYF. In DNA form, the CDR3 reads TGTGCCAGCAGCCGGACAGGGGGCGAGAACATTCAGTACTTC.

The chain couples TRBV5-6 to TRBJ2-2; TRBD2 aligns across 10 bases. This CDR3 is 17 amino acids long. V shed 1 base and J 4 bases; nucleotides not matched to a gene: 7. Germline assignment: CDR1 SGHDT and CDR2 YYEEEE. CDR3 DNA sequence: TGTGCCAGCAGCTTGAGTCTAGCGGGAGTGCGCACCGGGGAGCTGTTTTTT. Translated: CASSLSLAGVRTGELFF. Combining the CDR3 with reference TRBV5-6 and TRBJ2-2 gives the whole variable domain DAGVTQSPTHLIKTRGQQVTLRCSPKSGHDTVSWYQQALGQGPQFIFQYYEEEERQRGNFPDRFSGHQFPNYSSELNVNALLLGDSALYLCASSLSLAGVRTGELFFGEGSRLTVL.

In DNA, the CDR3 is TGCGCCAGCAGCCCGAGACTAGCGGGAGGACAAGAGACCCAGTACTTC. It yields the protein CASSPRLAGGQETQYF. This rearrangement joins TRBV5-1 to TRBJ2-5, with 13 bases lining up with TRBD2. J was trimmed by 2 bases and V by 4 bases; bases with no gene match: 5. The CDR3 has 16 amino acids. Germline V gene sequence: CDR1 SGHRS, CDR2 YFSETQ.

The rearrangement links TRBV12-5 to TRBJ2-1, with a tentative D call TRBD1 (5 bases). Germline V gives CDR1 LGHNT, CDR2 FRNRAP. This CDR3 comprises 13 residues. V gave up 1 base and J gave up 9 bases, with 10 bases separating them. The DNA of the CDR3 is TGTGCTAGTGGTTTGGACAGGTCGAGTGAGCAGTTCTTC. It codes for CASGLDRSSEQFF.